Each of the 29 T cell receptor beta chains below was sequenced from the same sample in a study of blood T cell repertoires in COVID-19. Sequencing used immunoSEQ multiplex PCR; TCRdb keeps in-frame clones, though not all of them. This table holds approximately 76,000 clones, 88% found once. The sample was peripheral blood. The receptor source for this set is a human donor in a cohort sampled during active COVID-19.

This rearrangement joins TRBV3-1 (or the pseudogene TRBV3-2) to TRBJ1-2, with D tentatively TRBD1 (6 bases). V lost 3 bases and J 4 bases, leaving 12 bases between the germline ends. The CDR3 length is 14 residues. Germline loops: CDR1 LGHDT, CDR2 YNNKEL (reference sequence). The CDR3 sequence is CASSQGGPTYGYTF. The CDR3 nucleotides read TGTGCCAGCAGCCAGGGGGGGCCGACCTATGGCTACACCTTC.

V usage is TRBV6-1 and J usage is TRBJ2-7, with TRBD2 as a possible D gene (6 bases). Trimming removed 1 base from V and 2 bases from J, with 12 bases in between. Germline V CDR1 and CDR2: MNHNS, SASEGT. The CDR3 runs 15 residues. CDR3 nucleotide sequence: TGTGCCAGCAGTGAAGGGGGGGACTTCGCCTACGAGCAGTACTTC. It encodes CASSEGGDFAYEQYF.

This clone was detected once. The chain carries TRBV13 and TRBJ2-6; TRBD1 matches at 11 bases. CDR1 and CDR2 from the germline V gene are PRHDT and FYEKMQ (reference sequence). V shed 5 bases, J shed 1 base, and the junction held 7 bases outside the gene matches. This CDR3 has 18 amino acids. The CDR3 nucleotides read TGTGCCAGCAGCCCCTGGACAGGGGGCGCTTCTGGGGCCAACGTCCTGACTTTC. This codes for CASSPWTGGASGANVLTF.

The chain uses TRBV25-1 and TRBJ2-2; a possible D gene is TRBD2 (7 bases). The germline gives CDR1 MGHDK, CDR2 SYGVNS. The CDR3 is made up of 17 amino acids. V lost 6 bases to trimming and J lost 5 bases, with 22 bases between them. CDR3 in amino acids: CASSTATGGVGTGELFF. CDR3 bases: TGTGCCAGCAGCACTGCGACGGGGGGCGTAGGGACCGGGGAGCTGTTTTTT.

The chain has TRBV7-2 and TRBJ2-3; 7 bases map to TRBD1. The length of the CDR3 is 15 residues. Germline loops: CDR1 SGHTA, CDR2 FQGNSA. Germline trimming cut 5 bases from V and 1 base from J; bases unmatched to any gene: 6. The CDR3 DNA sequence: TGTGCCAGCAGCCTACACGGACAGGGCACAGATACGCAGTATTTT. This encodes CASSLHGQGTDTQYF.

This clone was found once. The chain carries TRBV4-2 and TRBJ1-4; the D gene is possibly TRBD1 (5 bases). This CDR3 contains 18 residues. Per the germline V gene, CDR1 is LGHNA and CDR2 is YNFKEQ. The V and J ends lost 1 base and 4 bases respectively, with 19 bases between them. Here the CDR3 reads CASSQVRRGRPSNEKLFF. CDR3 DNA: TGTGCCAGCAGCCAAGTACGCCGGGGGAGGCCCAGTAATGAAAAACTGTTTTTT.

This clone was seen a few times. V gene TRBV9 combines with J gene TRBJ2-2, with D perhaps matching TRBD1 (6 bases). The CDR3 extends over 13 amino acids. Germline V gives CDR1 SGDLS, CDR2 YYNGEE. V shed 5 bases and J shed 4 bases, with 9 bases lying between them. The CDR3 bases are TGTGCCAGCAGTCTAGGGGGCACCGGGGAGCTGTTTTTT. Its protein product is CASSLGGTGELFF.

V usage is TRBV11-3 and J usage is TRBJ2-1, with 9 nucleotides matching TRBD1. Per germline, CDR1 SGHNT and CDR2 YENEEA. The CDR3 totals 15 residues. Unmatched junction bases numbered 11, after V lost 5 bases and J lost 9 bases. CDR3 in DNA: TGTGCCAGCAGCCGTCGCCGGGACAGGGATGGTGAGCAGTTCTTC. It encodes CASSRRRDRDGEQFF.

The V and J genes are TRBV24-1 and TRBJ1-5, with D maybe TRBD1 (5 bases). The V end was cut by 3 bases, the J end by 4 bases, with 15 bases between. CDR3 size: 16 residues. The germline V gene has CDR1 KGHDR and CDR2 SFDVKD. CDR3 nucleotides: TGTGCCACCAGTGATCCCTCTGGGGGGGAGAATCAGCCCCAGCATTTT. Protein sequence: CATSDPSGGENQPQHF.

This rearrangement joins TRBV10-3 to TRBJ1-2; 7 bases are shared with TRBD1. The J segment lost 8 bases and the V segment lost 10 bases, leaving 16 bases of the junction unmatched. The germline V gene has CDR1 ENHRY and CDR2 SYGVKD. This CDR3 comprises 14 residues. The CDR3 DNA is TGTGCCACCCTCCCACTACAGGGGCAAGGAGGCTACACCTTC. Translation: CATLPLQGQGGYTF.

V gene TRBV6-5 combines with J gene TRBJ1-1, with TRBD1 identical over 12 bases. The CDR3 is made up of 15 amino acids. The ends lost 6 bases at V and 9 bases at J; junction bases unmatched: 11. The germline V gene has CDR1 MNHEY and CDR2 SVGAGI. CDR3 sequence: CASSPGDRGRMKAFF. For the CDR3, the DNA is TGTGCCAGCAGCCCCGGGGACAGGGGGCGAATGAAAGCTTTCTTT.

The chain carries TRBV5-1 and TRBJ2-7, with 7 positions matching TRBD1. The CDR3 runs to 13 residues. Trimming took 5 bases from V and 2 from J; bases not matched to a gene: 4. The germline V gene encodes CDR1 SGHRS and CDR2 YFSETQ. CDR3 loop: CASSTGATYEQYF. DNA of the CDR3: TGCGCCAGCAGTACAGGGGCCACCTACGAGCAGTACTTC. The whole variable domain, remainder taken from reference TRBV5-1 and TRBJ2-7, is KAGVTQTPRYLIKTRGQQVTLSCSPISGHRSVSWYQQTPGQGLQFLFEYFSETQRNKGNFPGRFSGRQFSNSRSEMNVSTLELGDSALYLCASSTGATYEQYFGPGTRLTVT.

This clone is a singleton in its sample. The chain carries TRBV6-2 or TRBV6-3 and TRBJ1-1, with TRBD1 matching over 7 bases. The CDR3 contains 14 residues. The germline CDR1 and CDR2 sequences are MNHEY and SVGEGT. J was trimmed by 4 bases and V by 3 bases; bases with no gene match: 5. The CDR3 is CASSYTPGGTEAFF. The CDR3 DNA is TGTGCCAGCAGTTATACCCCAGGGGGCACTGAAGCTTTCTTT.

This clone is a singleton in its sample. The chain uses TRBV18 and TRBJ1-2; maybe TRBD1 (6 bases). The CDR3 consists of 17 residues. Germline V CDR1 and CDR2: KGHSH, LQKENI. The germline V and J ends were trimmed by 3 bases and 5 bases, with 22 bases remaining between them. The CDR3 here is CASSPNTGDAGAYGYTF. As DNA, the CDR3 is TGTGCCAGCTCACCTAACACGGGCGATGCAGGGGCTTATGGCTACACCTTC.

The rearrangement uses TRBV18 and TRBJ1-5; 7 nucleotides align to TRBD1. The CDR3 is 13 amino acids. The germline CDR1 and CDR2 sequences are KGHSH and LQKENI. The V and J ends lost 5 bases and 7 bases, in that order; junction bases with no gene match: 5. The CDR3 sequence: CASSDGTAQPQHF. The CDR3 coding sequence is TGTGCCAGCTCAGACGGGACAGCCCAGCCCCAGCATTTT.

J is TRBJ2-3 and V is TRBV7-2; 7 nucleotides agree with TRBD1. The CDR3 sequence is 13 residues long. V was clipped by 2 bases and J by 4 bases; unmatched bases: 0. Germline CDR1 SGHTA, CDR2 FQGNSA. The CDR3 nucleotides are TGTGCCAGCAGCTTAAGGGGGCCAGATACGCAGTATTTT. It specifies CASSLRGPDTQYF.

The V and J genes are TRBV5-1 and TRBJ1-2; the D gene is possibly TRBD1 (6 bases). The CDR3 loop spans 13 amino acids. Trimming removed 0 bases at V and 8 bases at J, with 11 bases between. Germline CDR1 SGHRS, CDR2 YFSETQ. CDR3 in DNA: TGCGCCAGCAGCTTGGCTCCAGGGGACGGCTACACCTTC. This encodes CASSLAPGDGYTF.

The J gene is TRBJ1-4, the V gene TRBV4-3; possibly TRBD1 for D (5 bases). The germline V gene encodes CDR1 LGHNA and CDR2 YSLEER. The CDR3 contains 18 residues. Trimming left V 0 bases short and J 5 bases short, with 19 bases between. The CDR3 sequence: CASSQDPPGEKGNEKLFF. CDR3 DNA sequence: TGCGCCAGCAGCCAAGATCCCCCGGGGGAAAAAGGCAATGAAAAACTGTTTTTT.

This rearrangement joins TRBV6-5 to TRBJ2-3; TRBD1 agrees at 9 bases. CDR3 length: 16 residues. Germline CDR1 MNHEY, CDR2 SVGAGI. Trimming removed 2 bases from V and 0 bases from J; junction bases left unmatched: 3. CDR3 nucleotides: TGTGCCAGCAGTTACGGACAGGGGAGTAGCACAGATACGCAGTATTTT. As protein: CASSYGQGSSTDTQYF.

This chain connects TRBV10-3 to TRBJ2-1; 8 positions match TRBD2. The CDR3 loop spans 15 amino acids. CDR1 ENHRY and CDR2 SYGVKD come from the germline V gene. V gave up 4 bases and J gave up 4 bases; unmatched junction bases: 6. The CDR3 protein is CAISASGGDYNEQFF. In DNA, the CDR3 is TGTGCCATCAGTGCCTCCGGGGGGGATTACAATGAGCAGTTCTTC.

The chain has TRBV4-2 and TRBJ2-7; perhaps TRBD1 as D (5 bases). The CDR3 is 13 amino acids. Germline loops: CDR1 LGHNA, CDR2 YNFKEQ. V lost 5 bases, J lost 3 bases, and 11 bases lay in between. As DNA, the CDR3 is TGTGCCAGCAGCACGGACACTGACTACGAGCAGTACTTC. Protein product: CASSTDTDYEQYF.

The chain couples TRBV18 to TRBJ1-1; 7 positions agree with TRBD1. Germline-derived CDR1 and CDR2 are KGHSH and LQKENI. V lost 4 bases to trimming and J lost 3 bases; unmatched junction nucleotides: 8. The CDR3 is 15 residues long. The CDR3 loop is CASSLTQGVDTEAFF. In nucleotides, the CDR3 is TGTGCCAGCTCACTAACTCAGGGGGTGGACACTGAAGCTTTCTTT.

CDR3 residues: CASSLYGGEIDEQFF. CDR3 coding DNA: TGTGCCAGCAGCCTTTATGGCGGGGAGATAGATGAGCAGTTCTTC. V usage is TRBV2 and J usage is TRBJ2-1; tentative D call: TRBD2 (6 bases). The CDR3 is 15 residues long. The V gene's germline CDR1 is SNHLY and CDR2 FYNNEI. The V end was cut by 6 bases, the J end by 8 bases, with 20 bases between.

CDR3 in amino acids: CASSPGTGYNEKLFF. The CDR3 DNA is TGTGCCAGTAGTCCTGGGACAGGTTATAATGAAAAACTGTTTTTT. This chain joins TRBV19 and TRBJ1-4; 8 nucleotides match TRBD1. The CDR3 loop spans 15 amino acids. V lost 5 bases and J lost 4; bases outside the gene matches: 6. Germline assignment: CDR1 LNHDA and CDR2 SQIVND (reference sequence).

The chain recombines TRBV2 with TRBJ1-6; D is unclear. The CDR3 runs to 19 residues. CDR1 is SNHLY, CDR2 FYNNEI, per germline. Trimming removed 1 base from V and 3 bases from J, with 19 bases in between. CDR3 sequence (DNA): TGTGCCAGCAGTGAAGGACAAATAGATAAGCCCGACTATAATTCACCCCTCCACTTT. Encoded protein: CASSEGQIDKPDYNSPLHF.

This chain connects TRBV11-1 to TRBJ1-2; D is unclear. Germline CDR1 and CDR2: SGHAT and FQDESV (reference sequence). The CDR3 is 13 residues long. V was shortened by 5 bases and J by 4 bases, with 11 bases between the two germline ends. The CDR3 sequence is CASSPGFGYGYTF. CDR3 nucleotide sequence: TGTGCCAGCAGCCCGGGGTTTGGCTATGGCTACACCTTC.

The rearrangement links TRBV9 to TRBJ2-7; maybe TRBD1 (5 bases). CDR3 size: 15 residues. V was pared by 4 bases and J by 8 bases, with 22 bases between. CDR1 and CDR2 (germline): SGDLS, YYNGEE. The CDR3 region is CASSTSQLVTAKQYF. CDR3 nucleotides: TGTGCCAGCAGCACTTCTCAATTGGTGACAGCGAAGCAGTACTTC.

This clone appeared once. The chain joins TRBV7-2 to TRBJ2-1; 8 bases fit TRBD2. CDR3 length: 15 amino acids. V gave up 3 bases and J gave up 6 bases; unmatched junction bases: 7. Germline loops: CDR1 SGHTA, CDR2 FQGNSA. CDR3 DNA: TGTGCCAGCAGCTTCTCAGCGGGAGTTGGCAATGAGCAGTTCTTC. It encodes CASSFSAGVGNEQFF.

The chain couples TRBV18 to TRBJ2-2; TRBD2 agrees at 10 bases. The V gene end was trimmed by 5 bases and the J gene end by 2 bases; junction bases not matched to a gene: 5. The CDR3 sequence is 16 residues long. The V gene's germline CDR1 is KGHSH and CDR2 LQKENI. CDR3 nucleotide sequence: TGTGCCAGCTCAGAAGGACTAGCGGCAAACACCGGGGAGCTGTTTTTT. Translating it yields CASSEGLAANTGELFF.